This TCR beta chain was obtained from a study of cytomegalovirus exposure and HLA in healthy donors (dated by TCRdb to the late 2010s). Background on the whole study: An earlier analysis of some 550 of the donors reported 250 to 300 Gb of sequence data and 100 million to 140 million unique TCR beta sequences from about 179 million T cells. An early release covering 550 to 700 HLA-typed donors comprised about 320 gigabases of sequencing data and some 79 million unique TCR sequences. The genetic ancestry cluster associated with self-reported Caucasian donors included 81% of the approximately 400 genotyped donors. The study was designed to test whether signatures of past pathogen exposure could be identified by cataloging public T cell receptors. The study profiled the T cell repertoires of fewer than 850 subjects by immunosequencing and related them to cytomegalovirus serostatus. Besides the first cohort of about 730 subjects, a separate validation cohort made up of over 100 different subjects was used. To predict cytomegalovirus infection status, the study combined high-throughput TCR immunosequencing, statistical association of individual TCRs with disease status, and machine learning. A later analysis re-analyzed previously published TCR beta repertoires from hundreds of donors and added high-resolution HLA genotyping to study TCR occurrence patterns. Rather than drawing on any new phenotypic data, the later analysis identified candidate immune exposures from TCR beta sequences and the way those sequences occurred across donors. In an earlier analysis of roughly 580 of the donors, high-throughput TCR beta sequencing was used to judge whether each TCR beta V gene segment behaved as functional or pseudogenic. Donor age, sex, ethnicity and CMV serostatus were compiled alongside the repertoire data. In a later genetic analysis, genome-wide SNP genotypes for about three fifths of the 666 donors were used, and that subset was treated as a discovery cohort. Every discovery cohort repertoire had been produced on one sequencing platform. HLA typing included class I and class II loci at four-digit resolution. Typing coverage differed by locus: A, B, C, DRB1 and DQB1 were typed in about 620-640 donors, DQA1 in 522, DPA1 in some 610, and DPB1 in just under 490. A handful of DR-DQ haplotypes were treated as single units for association and clustering because of strong linkage in the cohort. Across 398 genotyped donors of the cohort, an average of about 240,000 unique TCR beta nucleotide sequences per donor were sequenced, and roughly 18% of those sequences were non-productive. The investigation overall reported the following: Several of the top co-occurrence clusters appeared to be linked to parvovirus B19, influenza, CMV and Epstein-Barr virus, according to a later analysis. In a later analysis, TCR association rates were found to vary across HLA loci, with the most associated TCRs seen for DRB1 alleles and the fewest for HLA-C alleles. In a later analysis, most CMV-associated TCR beta chains were found to appear HLA-restricted, with HLA associations seemingly driven largely by CMV exposure. The study listed 150 to 200 TCR beta chains as associated with cytomegalovirus. Roughly uniform sequencing depth across donors was assumed in presence/absence analyses, although this assumption may not hold. The authors suggested that the approach could potentially be generalized to other disease states and immunological phenotypes. Correlated functional status among segregating V segments might be attributable to linkage disequilibrium, but an unknown experimental factor could not be ruled out. A further reported finding was that TCR beta sequences accurately predicted the HLA-A and HLA-B alleles for most subjects in the first cohort. For the cohort, immune exposure information was limited to CMV serostatus. At a false discovery rate of 0.05, a later analysis linked 16,951 TCR beta sequences to specific HLA alleles. Because counts were too low, roughly 18 rarely observed V segments, including chromosome 9 orphons, were left out of the earlier analysis of a few hundred of the donors. A cluster of highly shared sequence variants was judged likely to be a technical artifact of the sequencing pipeline. Compared with the 666-donor mean, donors in an Asian-associated ancestry cluster had fewer N-insertions in productive TCRs, according to a later genetic analysis. The classifier was reported to diagnose cytomegalovirus status with high specificity and sensitivity in both the original cohort and the validation cohort. Three of the identified cytomegalovirus-associated TCR beta chains were confirmed in vitro to be specific for cytomegalovirus antigens. A later analysis found that HLA-associated TCR beta chains were more clonally expanded and had lower generation probabilities than equally common non-associated chains. Because some donors lacked HLA typing at each locus, the association tests relied only on the typed subset. This cohort had only TCR beta chains sequenced, and the lack of alpha or paired-chain data limited which features could be detected. Some IMGT-functional V segments, including TRBV6-2 and TRBV6-3, could not be told apart with the 87-base-pair reads, so those segments were excluded. Most TCR sequences were seen in very few donors, while some public TCRs were found in many individuals. In an earlier analysis of roughly 560 of the donors, most TCR beta V segments were observed in productive rearrangements about 87% or about 30% of the time, broadly matching IMGT annotations. Strong co-occurrence of HLA alleles, especially DR and DQ, made assigning TCR associations to individual alleles difficult. An association between a missense DCLRE1C variant and V-gene and J-gene trimming of TCR beta chains was found in a later genetic analysis and replicated in an independent cohort.

Libraries were prepared through the immunoSEQ multiplex PCR assay. For the multiplex PCR, a mixture combining 60 forward primers for TCR Vbeta segments and 13 reverse primers for TCR Jbeta segments was used. A multiplex PCR assay on genomic DNA amplified the CDR3 region of rearranged TCR beta genes. The amplified TCR beta libraries were sequenced on the Illumina HiSeq System as 87-base-pair reads. On the authors' methods: A later analysis counted tens of millions of unique TCR beta chains across the 550 to 700 repertoires, and 9.5 million to 11 million of these chains were shared by at least two donors. Raw reads were error-corrected and collapsed into unique sequences with a nearest-neighbor algorithm that merged closely related sequences to remove PCR and sequencing errors. CDR3 sequences were aligned to IMGT reference sequences to assign V, D and J gene segments. For a sequence to be retained, a match of at least six nucleotides to both a V gene segment and a J gene segment was required. Rearrangements were called productive when the CDR3 lacked stop codons and stayed in frame with V and J; all others were non-productive. CDR3 was defined according to IMGT convention as the region running from the second conserved V-encoded cysteine to the conserved J-encoded phenylalanine. The earlier analysis of about 640 of the donors excluded any sequence lacking an unambiguous match to a single V gene segment. An earlier analysis of 500 to 600 of the donors classified V segments as functional when productive rearrangements were above 56.7% and as segregating when the standard deviation between donors was above 5%. A statistical classification framework was built for diagnosing cytomegalovirus status from the catalog of TCR beta chain sequences. A later analysis assigned V and J genes by comparing TCR nucleotide sequences with IMGT/GENE-DB human TR gene sequences. A later analysis assigned CDR3 sequences and most-parsimonious VDJ recombination scenarios with the TCRdist pipeline. In a later analysis, each TCR beta chain was defined by its CDR3 amino acid sequence together with its V-gene family, and reads without a unique V-gene family were excluded. To address suspected cross-contamination and a sequencing artifact, a later analysis removed approximately 590 highly shared, low-generation-probability nucleotide sequences. For each public chain, a later analysis derived a clonal expansion index from normalized ranks of inferred template counts within each repertoire. Generation probabilities in a later analysis came from a VDJ recombination model fitted to out-of-frame rearrangements, and those results were checked against IGoR. A later analysis scored TCR-TCR, TCR-HLA and TCR-CMV co-occurrence with hypergeometric tests, applying a repertoire-size bias correction to TCR pairs. In a later analysis, false discovery rates were estimated by permuting HLA or CMV assignments 20 times. In a later analysis, co-occurring TCRs were grouped using DBSCAN, with TCRdist sequence similarity added in when clustering inside HLA-allele-positive subsets. Co-occurrence clustering excluded repertoires with fewer than 30,000 or more than 120,000 public chains, plus five with anomalous nucleotide sharing. TCRdb re-hosts the immuneACCESS table, in-frame sequences only. Its copies lack some clones; in the studies checked, an unresolved V gene accounts for under half of them, and the cause for the rest is not known. The D gene and trimming were derived from the DNA, and the V and J assignments and clone size from that table. In all, the sample holds about 170,000 clones, and approximately 59% of those were seen once. Under 3% of the sample belongs to the ten largest clones.

The cohort comprised approximately 700 healthy bone marrow donors. Cohort members were all nominally healthy when sampled, although unrecorded immune exposures were likely present. The donor was CMV seronegative and was included in the group of approximately 350 seronegative cohort members. Every donor gave a peripheral blood sample, and the peripheral blood mononuclear cells from that sample were used for TCR beta sequencing. The Qiagen DNeasy Blood Extraction Kit was used to extract genomic DNA from the blood cell samples. V is reduced by 2 bases and J by 5 bases, leaving a spacing of 17 bases between them. The germline V gene provides CDR1 MGHRA and CDR2 YSYEKL. The CDR3 holds 16 amino acids from the cysteine to the phenylalanine. Only CDR3 DNA remains: 48 bases, in frame from the first base. This clone occurred once. Its antigen target is currently unknown. Base qualities are not at hand, and no much larger clone is one base apart.

The V and J segments used are TRBV4-1 and TRBJ2-3; the D region possibly corresponds to TRBD1 (5 bases align). Sequencing was carried out using PBMCs. The TCR sequence derives from a man in his forties in good health and CMV-seronegative. The CDR3 protein sequence reads: CASSQSRQLNGDTQYF. The nucleotides are TGCGCCAGCAGCCAATCGAGACAGCTCAATGGAGATACGCAGTATTTT.